These 5 T cell receptor beta chains share one sample of origin, sequenced in a study of blood T cell repertoires in COVID-19 (dated by TCRdb to about 2020). The library was made by the immunoSEQ multiplex PCR assay. As stored in TCRdb, this immuneACCESS dataset retains in-frame rearrangements with V and J assigned. A fraction of the clones does not appear; measured against another copy, unresolved V genes explain less than half of the discrepancy, and the remainder lacks a known reason. Recorded for this sample are a few hundred thousand clones; roughly 90% of them occurred a single time. The top ten clonotypes cover under 0.95% of the sample. The sequenced sample consisted of peripheral blood. These receptors were collected from a man aged 25 to 45 with acute or convalescent COVID-19.

This clone was found a few times. V and J are TRBV19 and TRBJ1-3; 10 bases are a match to TRBD1. V trimming: 4 bases; J trimming: 0 bases; junction bases outside the gene matches: 6. The CDR3 consists of 17 residues. CDR1 LNHDA and CDR2 SQIVND come from the germline V gene (reference sequence). In DNA form, the CDR3 reads TGTGCCAGTAGTACCGGGACAGGGGCCACCTCTGGAAACACCATATATTTT. As protein: CASSTGTGATSGNTIYF.

The chain uses TRBV5-5 and TRBJ2-3, with D tentatively TRBD1 (6 bases). The CDR3 is made up of 16 amino acids. Germline V gene sequence: CDR1 SGHKS, CDR2 YYEKEE (reference sequence). V gave up 3 bases and J gave up 2 bases, with 16 bases separating them. The CDR3: CASSSDRRRATDTQYF. DNA for the CDR3: TGTGCCAGCAGCTCGGACAGAAGGCGGGCCACAGATACGCAGTATTTT.

The chain carries TRBV6-6 and TRBJ1-4; 10 bases are a match to TRBD1. J was trimmed by 12 bases and V by 2 bases; bases with no gene match: 9. Germline values: CDR1 MNHNY, CDR2 SVGAGI (reference sequence). This CDR3 spans 15 amino acids. CDR3 sequence: CASSYPTGGRYELFF. CDR3 nucleotide sequence: TGTGCCAGCAGTTACCCGACAGGGGGCCGTTATGAACTGTTTTTT.

The genes are TRBV5-1 and TRBJ2-7; 8 nucleotides agree with TRBD1. CDR3 length equals 14 residues. The trim removed 2 bases at V and 3 bases at J, leaving 4 bases unmatched. The germline V gene has CDR1 SGHRS and CDR2 YFSETQ. CDR3 in amino acids: CASSFPGTGYEQYF. Here the CDR3 DNA reads TGCGCCAGCAGCTTTCCGGGGACAGGCTACGAGCAGTACTTC.

The chain links TRBV6-6 to TRBJ2-1; 7 bases are a match to TRBD2. The CDR3 length is 10 residues. Germline CDR1 is MNHNY and CDR2 is SVGAGI (reference sequence). CDR3 loop: CAGGYNEQFF. The CDR3 nucleotides read TGTGCGGGGGGGTACAATGAGCAGTTCTTC.